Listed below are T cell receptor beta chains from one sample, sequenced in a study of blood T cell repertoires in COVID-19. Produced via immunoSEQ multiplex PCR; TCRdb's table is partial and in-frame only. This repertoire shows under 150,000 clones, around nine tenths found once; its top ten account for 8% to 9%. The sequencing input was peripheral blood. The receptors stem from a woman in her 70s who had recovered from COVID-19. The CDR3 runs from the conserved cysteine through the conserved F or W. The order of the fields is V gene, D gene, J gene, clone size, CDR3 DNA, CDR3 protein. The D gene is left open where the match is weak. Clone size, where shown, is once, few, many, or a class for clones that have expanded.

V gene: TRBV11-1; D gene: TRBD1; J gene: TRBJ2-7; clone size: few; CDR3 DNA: TGTGCCAGCAGCTCGACAGGGTCCTACGAGCAGTACTTC; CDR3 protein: CASSSTGSYEQYF
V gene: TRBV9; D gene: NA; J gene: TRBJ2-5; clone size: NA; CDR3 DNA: TGTGCCAGCAGCTCAGCCGCGAGGTTCCAAGAGACCCAGTACTTC; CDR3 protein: CASSSAARFQETQYF
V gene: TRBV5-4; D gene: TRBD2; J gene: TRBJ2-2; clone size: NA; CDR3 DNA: TGTGCCAGCAGCTCCCTAGCGGGGGGGCAAGGCGGGGAGCTGTTTTTT; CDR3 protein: CASSSLAGGQGGELFF
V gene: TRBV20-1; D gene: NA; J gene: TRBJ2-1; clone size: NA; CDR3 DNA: TGCAGCATACCTAGGGGTGAGCAGTTCTTC; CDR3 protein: CSIPRGEQFF
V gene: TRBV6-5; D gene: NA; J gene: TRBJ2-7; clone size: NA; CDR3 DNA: TGTGCCAGCACCATCGCCAGCGGGTATTACGAGCAGTACTTC; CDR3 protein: CASTIASGYYEQYF
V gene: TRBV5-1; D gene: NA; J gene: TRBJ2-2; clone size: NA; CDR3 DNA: TGCGCCAGCAGCTTGGTAGCGACCGGCACCGGGGAGCTGTTTTTT; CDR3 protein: CASSLVATGTGELFF
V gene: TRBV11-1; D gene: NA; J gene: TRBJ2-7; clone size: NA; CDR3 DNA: TGTGCCAGCAGGCGTGGACAGTTCTCCTACGAGCAGTACTTC; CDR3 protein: CASRRGQFSYEQYF
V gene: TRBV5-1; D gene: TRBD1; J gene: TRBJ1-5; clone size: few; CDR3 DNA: TGCGCCAGCAGCTTGCAGGGGGCAGGGGGTCAGCCCCAGCATTTT; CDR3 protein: CASSLQGAGGQPQHF
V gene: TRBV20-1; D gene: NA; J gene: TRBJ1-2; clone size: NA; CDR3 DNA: TGCAGTGCTCATTCCTATGGCTACACCTTC; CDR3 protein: CSAHSYGYTF
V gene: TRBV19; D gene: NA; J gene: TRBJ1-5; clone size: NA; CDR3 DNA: TGTGCCAGTAGTTGGGGTTCAGGACTGAATCAGCCCCAGCATTTT; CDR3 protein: CASSWGSGLNQPQHF
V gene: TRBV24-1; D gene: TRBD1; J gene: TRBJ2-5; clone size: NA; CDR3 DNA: TGTGCCACCAGTGTGACAGGGGGGAGAGAGACCCAGTACTTC; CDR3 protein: CATSVTGGRETQYF
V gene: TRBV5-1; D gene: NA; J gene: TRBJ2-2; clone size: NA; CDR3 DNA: TGCGCCAGCAGCTTGGGCGGGACAGTTGAAGGGGAGCTGTTTTTT; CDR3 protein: CASSLGGTVEGELFF
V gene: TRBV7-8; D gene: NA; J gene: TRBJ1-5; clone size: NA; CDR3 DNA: TGTGCCAGCAGCCTCAGGGCAACCGTCAATCAGCCCCAGCATTTT; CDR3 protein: CASSLRATVNQPQHF
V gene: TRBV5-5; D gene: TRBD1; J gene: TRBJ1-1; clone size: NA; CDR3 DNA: TGTGCCAGCAGCTCCGGACAGGGTTACACTGAAGCTTTCTTT; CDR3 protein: CASSSGQGYTEAFF
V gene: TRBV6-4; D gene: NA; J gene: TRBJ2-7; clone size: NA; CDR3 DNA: TGTGCCAGCAGCCGAATGGACTTCTACGAGCAGTACTTC; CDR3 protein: CASSRMDFYEQYF
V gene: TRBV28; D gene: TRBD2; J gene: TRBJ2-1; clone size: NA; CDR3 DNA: TGTGCCAGCAGTCCCCTGACTAGCGGGAGGCCTTATGAGCAGTTCTTC; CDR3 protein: CASSPLTSGRPYEQFF
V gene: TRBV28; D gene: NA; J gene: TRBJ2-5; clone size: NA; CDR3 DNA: TGTGCCAGCAGTTTTTTGGGCAGAGAGACCCAGTACTTC; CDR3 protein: CASSFLGRETQYF
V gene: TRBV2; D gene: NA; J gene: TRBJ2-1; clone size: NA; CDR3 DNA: TGTGCCAGCAGGTTGGGCGCGGGTTCTTACAATGAGCAGTTCTTC; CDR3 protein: CASRLGAGSYNEQFF
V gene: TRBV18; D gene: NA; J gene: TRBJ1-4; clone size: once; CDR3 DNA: TGTGCCAGCTCACTGAGACAGCCTGCAACTAATGAAAAACTGTTTTTT; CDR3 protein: CASSLRQPATNEKLFF
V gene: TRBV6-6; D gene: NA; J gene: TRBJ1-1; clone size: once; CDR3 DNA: TGTGCCAGCAGGGGGACGGCTAGCGAGGCTTTCTTT; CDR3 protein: CASRGTASEAFF
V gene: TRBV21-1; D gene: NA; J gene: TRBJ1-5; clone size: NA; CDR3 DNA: TGTGCCAGCAGCAGGAGGGGGCGGGCTAATCAGCCCCAGCATTTT; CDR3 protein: CASSRRGRANQPQHF
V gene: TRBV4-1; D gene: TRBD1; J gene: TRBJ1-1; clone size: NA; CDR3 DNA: TGCGCCAGCAGCCCCCCTCGACAGGGGGCACACACTGAAGCTTTCTTT; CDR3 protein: CASSPPRQGAHTEAFF
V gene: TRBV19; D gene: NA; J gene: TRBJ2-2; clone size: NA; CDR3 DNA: TGTGCCAGTAGGAGGAGGCCACAGCAAAACACCGGGGAGCTGTTTTTT; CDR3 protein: CASRRRPQQNTGELFF
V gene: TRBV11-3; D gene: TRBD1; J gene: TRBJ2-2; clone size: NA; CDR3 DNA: TGTGCCAGCAGCTTATTGTGGGGGACAGAGAACACCGGGGAGCTGTTTTTT; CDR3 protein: CASSLLWGTENTGELFF
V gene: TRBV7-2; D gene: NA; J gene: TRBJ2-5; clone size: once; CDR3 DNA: TGTGCCAGCAGCTTAGGGCCCTCGGGCGGGGACTTAGGGACCCAGTACTTC; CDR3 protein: CASSLGPSGGDLGTQYF
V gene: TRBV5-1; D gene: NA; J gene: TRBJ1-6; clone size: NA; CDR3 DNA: TGCGCCAGCAGCTTGGCCGGTCGGGGTTCACCCCTCCACTTT; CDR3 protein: CASSLAGRGSPLHF
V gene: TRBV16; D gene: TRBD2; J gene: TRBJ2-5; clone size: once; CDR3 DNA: TGTGCCAGCAGCCAATTCGGGGGGCAAGAGACCCAGTACTTC; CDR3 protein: CASSQFGGQETQYF
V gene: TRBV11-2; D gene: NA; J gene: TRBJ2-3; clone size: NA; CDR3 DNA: TGTGCCAGCCGAGCCGGGGATACGCAGTATTTT; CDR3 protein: CASRAGDTQYF
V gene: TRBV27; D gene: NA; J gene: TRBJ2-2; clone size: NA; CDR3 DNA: TGTGCCTCCTTCGGGGTGAACACCGGGGAGCTGTTTTTT; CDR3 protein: CASFGVNTGELFF
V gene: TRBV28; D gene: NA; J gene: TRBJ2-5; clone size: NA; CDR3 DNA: TGTGCCAGCAGTTTAGGCGACACGGAGACCCAGTACTTC; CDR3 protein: CASSLGDTETQYF
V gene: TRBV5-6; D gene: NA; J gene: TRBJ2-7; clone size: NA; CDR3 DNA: TGTGCCAGCAGCCCGAGGGCGATCTCCTACGAGCAGTACTTC; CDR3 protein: CASSPRAISYEQYF
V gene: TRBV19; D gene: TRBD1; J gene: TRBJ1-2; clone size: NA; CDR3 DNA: TGTGCCAGTAGTATTTCGTGGGACAGAAGAGCTAACTATGGCTACACCTTC; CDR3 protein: CASSISWDRRANYGYTF
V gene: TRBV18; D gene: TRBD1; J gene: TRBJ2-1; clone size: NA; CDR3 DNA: TGTGCCAGCTCACCACCGGGACAGGGGGCATACAATGAGCAGTTCTTC; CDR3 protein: CASSPPGQGAYNEQFF